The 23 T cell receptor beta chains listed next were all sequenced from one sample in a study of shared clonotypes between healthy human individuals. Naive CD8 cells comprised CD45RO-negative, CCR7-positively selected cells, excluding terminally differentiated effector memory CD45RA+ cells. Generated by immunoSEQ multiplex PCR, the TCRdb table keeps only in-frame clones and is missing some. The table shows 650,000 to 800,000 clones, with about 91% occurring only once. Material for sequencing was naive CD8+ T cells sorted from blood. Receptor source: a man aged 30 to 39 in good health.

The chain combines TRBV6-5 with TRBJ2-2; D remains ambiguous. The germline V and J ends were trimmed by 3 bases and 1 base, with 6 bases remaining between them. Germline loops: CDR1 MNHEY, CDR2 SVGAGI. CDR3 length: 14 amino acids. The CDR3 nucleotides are TGTGCCAGCAGTTATTACGAGAACACCGGGGAGCTGTTTTTT. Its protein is CASSYYENTGELFF.

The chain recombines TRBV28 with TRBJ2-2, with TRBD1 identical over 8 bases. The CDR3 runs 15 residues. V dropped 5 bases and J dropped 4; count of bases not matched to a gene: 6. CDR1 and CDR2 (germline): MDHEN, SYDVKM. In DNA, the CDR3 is TGTGCCAGCAGTCCCACAGGGGGGCCCACCGGGGAGCTGTTTTTT. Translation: CASSPTGGPTGELFF.

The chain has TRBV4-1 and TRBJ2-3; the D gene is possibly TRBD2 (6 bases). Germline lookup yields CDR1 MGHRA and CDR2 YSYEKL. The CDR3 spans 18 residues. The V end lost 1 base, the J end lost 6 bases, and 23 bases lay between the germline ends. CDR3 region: CASSQGPYGPLAKDTQYF. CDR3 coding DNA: TGCGCCAGCAGCCAAGGCCCTTACGGACCGCTAGCGAAGGATACGCAGTATTTT.

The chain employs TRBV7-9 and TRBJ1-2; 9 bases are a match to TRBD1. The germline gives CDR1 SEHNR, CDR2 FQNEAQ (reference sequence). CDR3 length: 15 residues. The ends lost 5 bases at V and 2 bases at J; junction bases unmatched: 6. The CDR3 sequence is CASSVTGGLNYGYTF. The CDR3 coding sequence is TGTGCCAGCAGCGTCACAGGGGGCCTAAACTATGGCTACACCTTC.

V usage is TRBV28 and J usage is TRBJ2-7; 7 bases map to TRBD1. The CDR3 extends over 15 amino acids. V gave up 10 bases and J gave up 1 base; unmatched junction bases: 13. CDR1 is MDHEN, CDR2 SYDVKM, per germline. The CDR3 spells CATTITGVASYEQYF. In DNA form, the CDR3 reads TGTGCCACGACGATTACAGGGGTTGCGTCCTACGAGCAGTACTTC.

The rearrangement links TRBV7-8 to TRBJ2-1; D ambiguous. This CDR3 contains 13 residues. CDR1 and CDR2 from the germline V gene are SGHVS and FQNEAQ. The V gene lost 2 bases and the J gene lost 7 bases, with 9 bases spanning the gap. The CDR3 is CASSLRVRNEQFF. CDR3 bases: TGTGCCAGCAGCTTAAGGGTACGGAATGAGCAGTTCTTC.

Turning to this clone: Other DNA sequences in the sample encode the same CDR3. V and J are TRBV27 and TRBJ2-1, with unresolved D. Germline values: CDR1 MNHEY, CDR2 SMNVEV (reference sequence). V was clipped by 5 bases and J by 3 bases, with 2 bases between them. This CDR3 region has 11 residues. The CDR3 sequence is CASSDYNEQFF. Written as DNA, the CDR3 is TGTGCCAGCAGTGACTACAATGAGCAGTTCTTC.

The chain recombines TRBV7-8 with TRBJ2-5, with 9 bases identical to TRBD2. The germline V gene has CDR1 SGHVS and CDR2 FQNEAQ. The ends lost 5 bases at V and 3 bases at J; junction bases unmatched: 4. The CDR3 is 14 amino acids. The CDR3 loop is CASSLGLAEETQYF. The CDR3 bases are TGTGCCAGCAGCCTGGGACTAGCAGAAGAGACCCAGTACTTC. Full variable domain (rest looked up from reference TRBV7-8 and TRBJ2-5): GAGVSQSPRYKVAKRGQDVALRCDPISGHVSLFWYQQALGQGPEFLTYFQNEAQLDKSGLPSDRFFAERPEGSVSTLKIQRTQQEDSAVYLCASSLGLAEETQYFGPGTRLLVL.

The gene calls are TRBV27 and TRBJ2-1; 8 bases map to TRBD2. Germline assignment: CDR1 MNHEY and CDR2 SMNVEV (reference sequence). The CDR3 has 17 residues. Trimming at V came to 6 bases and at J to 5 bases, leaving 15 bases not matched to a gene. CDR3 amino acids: CASRPWSSGNGHNEQFF. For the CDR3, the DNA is TGTGCCAGCAGACCCTGGAGTAGCGGGAATGGGCACAATGAGCAGTTCTTC.

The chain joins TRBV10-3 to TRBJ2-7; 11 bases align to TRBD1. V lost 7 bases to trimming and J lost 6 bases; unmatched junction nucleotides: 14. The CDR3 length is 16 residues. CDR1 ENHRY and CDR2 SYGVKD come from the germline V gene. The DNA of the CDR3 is TGTGCCATCAAGAAGAGCTCGGACAGGGGGCAAGTCGAGCAGTACTTC. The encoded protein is CAIKKSSDRGQVEQYF.

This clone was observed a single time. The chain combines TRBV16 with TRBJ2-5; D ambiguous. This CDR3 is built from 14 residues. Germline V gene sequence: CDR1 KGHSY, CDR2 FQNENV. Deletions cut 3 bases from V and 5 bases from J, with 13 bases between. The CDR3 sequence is CASSHALFGETQYF. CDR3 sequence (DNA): TGTGCCAGCAGCCATGCGCTATTCGGGGAGACCCAGTACTTC.

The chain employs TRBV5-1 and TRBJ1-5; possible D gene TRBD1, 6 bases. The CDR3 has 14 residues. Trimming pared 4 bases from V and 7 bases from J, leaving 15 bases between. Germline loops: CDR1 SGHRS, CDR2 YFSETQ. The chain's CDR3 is CASSPETGRQPQHF. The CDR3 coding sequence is TGCGCCAGCAGCCCTGAGACAGGCAGGCAGCCCCAGCATTTT.

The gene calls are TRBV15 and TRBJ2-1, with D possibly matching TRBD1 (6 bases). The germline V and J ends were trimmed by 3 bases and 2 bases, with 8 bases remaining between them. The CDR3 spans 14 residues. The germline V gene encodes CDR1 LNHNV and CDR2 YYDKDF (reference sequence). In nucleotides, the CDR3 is TGTGCCACCAGCAGGGACAGAACCTACAATGAGCAGTTCTTC. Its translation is CATSRDRTYNEQFF.

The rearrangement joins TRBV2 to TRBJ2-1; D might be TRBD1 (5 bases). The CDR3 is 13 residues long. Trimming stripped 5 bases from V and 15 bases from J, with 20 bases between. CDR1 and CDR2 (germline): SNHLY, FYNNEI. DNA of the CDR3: TGTGCCAGCAGTCCTACAGGTTCAACTATCCCGTTCTTC. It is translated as CASSPTGSTIPFF.

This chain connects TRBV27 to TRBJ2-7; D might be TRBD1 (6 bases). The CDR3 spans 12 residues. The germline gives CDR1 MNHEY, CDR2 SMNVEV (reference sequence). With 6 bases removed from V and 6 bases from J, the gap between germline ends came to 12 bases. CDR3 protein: CASSRWGLEQYF. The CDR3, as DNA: TGTGCCAGCAGCCGATGGGGGCTCGAGCAGTACTTC.

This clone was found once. The CDR3 sequence is CASSLIRGSTDTQYF. The CDR3 region has the DNA TGTGCCAGCAGTTTAATCAGGGGAAGCACAGATACGCAGTATTTT. The chain recombines TRBV27 with TRBJ2-3, with D maybe TRBD1 (6 bases). The germline V gene encodes CDR1 MNHEY and CDR2 SMNVEV (reference sequence). The CDR3 totals 15 residues. Trimming left V 2 bases short and J 0 bases short, with 9 bases between.

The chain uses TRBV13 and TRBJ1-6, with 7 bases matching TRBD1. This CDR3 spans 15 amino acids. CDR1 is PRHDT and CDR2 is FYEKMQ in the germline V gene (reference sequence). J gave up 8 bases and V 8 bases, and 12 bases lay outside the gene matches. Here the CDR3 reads CASASWQGVDSPLHF. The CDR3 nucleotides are TGTGCCAGCGCTAGTTGGCAGGGGGTGGATTCACCCCTCCACTTT.

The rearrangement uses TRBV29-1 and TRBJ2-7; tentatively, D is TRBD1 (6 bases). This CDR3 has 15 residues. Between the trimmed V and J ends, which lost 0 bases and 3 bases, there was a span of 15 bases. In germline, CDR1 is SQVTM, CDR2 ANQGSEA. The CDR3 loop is CSVEDAKGEDYEQYF. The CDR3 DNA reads TGCAGCGTTGAAGATGCGAAGGGGGAAGACTACGAGCAGTACTTC.

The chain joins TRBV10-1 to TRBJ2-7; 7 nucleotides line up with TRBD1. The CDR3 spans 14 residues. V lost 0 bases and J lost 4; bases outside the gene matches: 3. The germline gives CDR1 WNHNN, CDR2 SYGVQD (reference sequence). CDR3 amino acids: CASSESPGGYEQYF. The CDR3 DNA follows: TGCGCCAGCAGTGAGTCCCCAGGGGGATACGAGCAGTACTTC.

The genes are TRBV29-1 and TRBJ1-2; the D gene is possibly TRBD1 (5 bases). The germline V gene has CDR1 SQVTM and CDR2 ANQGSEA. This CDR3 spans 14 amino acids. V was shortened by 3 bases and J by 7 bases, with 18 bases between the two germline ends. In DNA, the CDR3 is TGCAGCGTTGATTTGGTCAGGGAGGTCGGTGGCTACACCTTC. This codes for CSVDLVREVGGYTF.

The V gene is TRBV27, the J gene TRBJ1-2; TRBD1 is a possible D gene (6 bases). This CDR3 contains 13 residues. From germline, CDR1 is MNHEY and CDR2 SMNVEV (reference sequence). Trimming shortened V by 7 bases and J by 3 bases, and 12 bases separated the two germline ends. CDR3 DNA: TGTGCCAGCATCGGGGGGCTTGACTATGGCTACACCTTC. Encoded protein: CASIGGLDYGYTF.

CDR3 nucleotides: TGTGCCAGCAGTTTCCACCTAGCAGCCTCGGAGACCCAGTACTTC. As protein: CASSFHLAASETQYF. V and J are TRBV27 and TRBJ2-5; possible D gene TRBD2, 5 bases. CDR1 and CDR2 from the germline V gene are MNHEY and SMNVEV (reference sequence). The CDR3 loop spans 15 amino acids. V lost 3 bases to trimming and J lost 5 bases, with 16 bases between them.

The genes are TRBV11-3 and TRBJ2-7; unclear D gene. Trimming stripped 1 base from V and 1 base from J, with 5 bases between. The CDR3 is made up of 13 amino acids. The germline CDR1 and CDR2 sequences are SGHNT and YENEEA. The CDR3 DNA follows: TGTGCCAGCAGCTTAGGTGTATCCTACGAGCAGTACTTC. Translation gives CASSLGVSYEQYF.